This T cell receptor (beta chain) was found in a study of PD-1 blockade in classical Hodgkin lymphoma. Germline values: CDR1 LNHDA, CDR2 SQIVND (reference sequence). This CDR3 has 11 amino acids. The V gene lost 4 bases and the J gene lost 4 bases, with 5 bases spanning the gap. Every patient relapsed after autologous stem cell transplantation, and brentuximab vedotin exposure varied. TCRdb's table, derived via immunoSEQ multiplex PCR, lists solely in-frame clones and lacks some. The repertoire includes 90,000 to 120,000 clones, about nine tenths of them detected once, and just under 20% sits in the top ten.

This receptor was identified in a human donor with classical Hodgkin lymphoma. The sequenced sample was peripheral blood mononuclear cells (PBMCs), obtained before the second cycle of nivolumab. V and J are TRBV19 and TRBJ2-7; D not resolved. CDR3 loop: CASSNKYEQYF. The CDR3 nucleotides are TGTGCCAGTAGTAACAAGTACGAGCAGTACTTC.